The sequence of this TCR beta chain was determined in a study of blood T cell repertoires in COVID-19. Turning to the study itself: PBMCs, B-cell-depleted T cells, or T cells provided the cDNA or gDNA that made up the material.

The method was immunoSEQ multiplex PCR; TCRdb's version includes in-frame clones alone and lacks a portion of them. Counted here are about 210,000 clones, 81% occurring once; the ten biggest clones make up about 8.9%. Germline V lookup: CDR1 SGHAT, CDR2 FQNNGV. The length of the CDR3 is 16 residues. V was cut by 0 bases and J by 5 bases, with 16 bases left in between. Study members were between about 18 and 100 years old and lived in about two dozen US regions. The TCR originated in a woman aged 50 to 65 with acute COVID-19. The chain joins TRBV11-2 to TRBJ2-5; D is possibly TRBD2 (6 bases). Sample: PBMCs or T cells enriched from blood (not recorded which). The DNA for the CDR3 is TGTGCCAGCAGCTTAGATCCATCGGGAGTCGAGGAGACCCAGTACTTC. Amino acids: CASSLDPSGVEETQYF.